This entry describes one T cell receptor beta chain. The CDR3 length is 12 residues. CDR1 and CDR2 (germline): SGHTA, FQGTGA. This sample is drawn from a study of T cells expressing NK-cell markers. With the 5' RACE reads reprocessed, TCRdb shows one record per CDR3 protein and no DNA. The sample shows roughly 170,000 distinct CDR3 sequences, and approximately 18% sits with its ten largest clones. The clonotype was recovered from a woman aged 18 to 75 in good health. The rearrangement uses TRBV7-3 and TRBJ2-7; TCRdb returns TRBD1, unconfirmable since there is no DNA. The sample consisted of blood T cells: a sorted CD56 or NKG2C T cell subset, CD4+ or CD8+ T cells, or bulk PBMC T cells (not recorded which). The CDR3 here is CASSSGSLEQYF.